Shown below are 6 T cell receptor beta chains from a single sample sequenced in a study of cytomegalovirus exposure and HLA in healthy donors. The repertoire was sequenced with immunoSEQ multiplex PCR; TCRdb's copy has only in-frame clones and lacks some. There are about 200,000 clones in the sample; roughly 82% occur only once, and about 1.6% lies in the top ten. The sequenced sample consisted of PBMCs. These receptors were taken from a woman aged 18-35 years in good health and CMV-seronegative.

The chain recombines TRBV7-2 with TRBJ1-5; maybe TRBD1 (5 bases). CDR3 length: 14 amino acids. The germline gives CDR1 SGHTA, CDR2 FQGNSA. Trimming pared 2 bases from V and 2 bases from J, leaving 7 bases between. For the CDR3, the DNA is TGTGCCAGCAGCTTAAAAGGGGGCAATCAGCCCCAGCATTTT. Amino acids: CASSLKGGNQPQHF.

V and J are TRBV6-4 and TRBJ2-1; 9 bases align to TRBD2. This CDR3 has 16 residues. Germline values: CDR1 MRHNA, CDR2 SNTAGT. The J segment lost 6 bases and the V segment lost 4 bases, leaving 10 bases of the junction unmatched. CDR3 sequence (DNA): TGTGCCAGCAGTGCGCGAAGCGGGAGGTCTTCCAATGAGCAGTTCTTC. It codes for CASSARSGRSSNEQFF.

This chain uses TRBV18 with TRBJ1-1; unclear D gene. Germline CDR1 reads KGHSH; CDR2 reads LQKENI. The CDR3 runs 14 residues. V was trimmed by 3 bases and J by 6 bases, leaving 14 bases between them. The CDR3: CASSPDVGLSEAFF. Written as DNA, the CDR3 is TGTGCCAGCTCACCTGATGTCGGTCTTTCTGAAGCTTTCTTT. Full variable domain (missing parts from reference TRBV18 and TRBJ1-1): NAGVMQNPRHLVRRRGQEARLRCSPMKGHSHVYWYRQLPEEGLKFMVYLQKENIIDESGMPKERFSAEFPKEGPSILRIQQVVRGDSAAYFCASSPDVGLSEAFFGQGTRLTVV.

V and J are TRBV29-1 and TRBJ2-1; 10 nucleotides agree with TRBD1. With 7 bases clipped from V and 7 bases from J, the junction kept 10 bases outside the gene matches. CDR3 length: 14 residues. The germline gives CDR1 SQVTM, CDR2 ANQGSEA. The CDR3 is CSAKRTGGVNEQFF. The DNA of the CDR3 is TGCAGCGCGAAAAGGACAGGGGGAGTGAATGAGCAGTTCTTC.

The CDR3 is CTSSHGVCGRWNTGELFF. CDR3 sequence (DNA): TGCACCAGCAGCCACGGGGTCTGCGGTAGATGGAACACCGGGGAGCTGTTTTTT. The chain has TRBV1 and TRBJ2-2; whether TRBD2, the table's D call, matches the DNA was not checked. TRBV1 is tagged as a pseudogene. CDR3 length equals 18 residues.

V is TRBV6-1 and J is TRBJ2-3; 9 positions match TRBD2. Losses at the gene ends were 10 bases for V and 5 bases for J; bases not matched to a gene: 13. The CDR3 is made up of 15 amino acids. Germline assignment: CDR1 MNHNS and CDR2 SASEGT. The CDR3 DNA follows: TGTGCCACCTTTCGGGAGCGGGGGGTTGGAGATACGCAGTATTTT. Protein product: CATFRERGVGDTQYF.